These 23 T cell receptor beta chains were sequenced from one sample in a study of cytomegalovirus exposure and HLA in healthy donors. With 60 Vbeta and 13 Jbeta primers, the PCR was carried out. The repertoire was sequenced with immunoSEQ multiplex PCR; TCRdb's copy has only in-frame clones and lacks some. The top ten hold roughly 0.5% of the sample, which has about 180,000 clones, almost 85% seen once. Sequences were obtained from PBMCs. These TCRs come from a woman in her forties or fifties in good health and CMV-seronegative.

This chain links TRBV30 with TRBJ1-2, with D unresolved. From germline, CDR1 is GTSNPN and CDR2 SVGIG (reference sequence). Trimming took off 5 bases at V and 8 bases at J, with 9 bases between the two ends. This CDR3 region has 10 residues. CDR3 region: CAWDNWGYTF. The DNA for the CDR3 is TGTGCCTGGGACAATTGGGGCTACACCTTC.

The CDR3 protein is CASSSRGGYYGYTF. For the CDR3, the DNA is TGTGCCAGCAGCTCACGCGGAGGGTACTATGGCTACACCTTC. This chain connects TRBV5-8 to TRBJ1-2; no reliable D call. This CDR3 is 14 amino acids long. Germline V gives CDR1 SGHTS, CDR2 YDEGEE. V was shortened by 3 bases and J by 3 bases, with 12 bases between the two germline ends.

The chain is built from TRBV11-3 and TRBJ2-5; tentatively, D is TRBD2 (6 bases). The end of the DNA aligns better with TRBJ2-7, so the J call may be wrong. Germline V gene data show CDR1 as SGHNT and CDR2 as YENEEA. This CDR3 comprises 15 residues. CDR3 nucleotide sequence: TGTGCCAGCAGCAAGAGGGGACTCCCCACCTCCGAGCAGTACTTC. It translates to CASSKRGLPTSEQYF.

The genes are TRBV10-3 and TRBJ2-2, with 7 bases identical to TRBD1. Trimming removed 10 bases from V and 0 bases from J; junction bases left unmatched: 5. This CDR3 is 14 amino acids long. The germline gives CDR1 ENHRY, CDR2 SYGVKD. The CDR3 loop reads CATATGPNTGELFF. DNA of the CDR3: TGTGCCACCGCGACAGGGCCGAACACCGGGGAGCTGTTTTTT.

The chain recombines TRBV9 with TRBJ2-7; 8 positions agree with TRBD1. There are 15 residues in the CDR3. Trimming took 4 bases from V and 4 from J; bases not matched to a gene: 10. Germline V gene data show CDR1 as SGDLS and CDR2 as YYNGEE. Here the CDR3 reads CASSRTGHGKYEQYF. The CDR3 coding sequence is TGTGCCAGCAGCAGGACAGGGCACGGTAAATACGAGCAGTACTTC.

V and J are TRBV10-3 and TRBJ2-2, with no clear D. The CDR3 is made up of 15 amino acids. Per the germline V gene, CDR1 is ENHRY and CDR2 is SYGVKD. V was cut by 0 bases and J by 7 bases, with 12 bases left in between. CDR3 bases: TGTGCCATCAGTGAGTCGGTACTAAAAGTCGGGGAGCTGTTTTTT. It codes for CAISESVLKVGELFF.

The chain links TRBV1 to TRBJ2-3; the D call of TRBD2 is as the table states it, not checked on the DNA. TRBV1 represents a pseudogene. The CDR3 sequence is 18 residues long. CDR3 sequence reads: CTSSTGQAGWGRTDTQYF. The CDR3 DNA reads as TGCACCAGCAGTACGGGTCAAGCGGGATGGGGACGCACAGATACGCAGTATTTT.

The J gene is TRBJ2-1, the V gene TRBV28; TRBD1 is a possible D gene (6 bases). Germline CDR1 MDHEN, CDR2 SYDVKM. The V and J ends lost 6 bases and 7 bases respectively, with 16 bases between them. The CDR3 is 14 residues long. The CDR3 region is CASSAGTYFNEQFF. CDR3 nucleotide sequence: TGTGCCAGCAGCGCCGGGACATATTTTAATGAGCAGTTCTTC.

The table lists this clone with a few counts. This sequence joins TRBV25-1 and TRBJ1-4; 10 nucleotides line up with TRBD1. J lost 6 bases, V lost 8 bases, and 9 bases had no gene match. This CDR3 region has 15 residues. CDR1 is MGHDK, CDR2 SYGVNS, per germline. As DNA, the CDR3 is TGTGCCAGCTGTTTGACCGGGACAGGGGATGAAAAACTGTTTTTT. The encoded protein is CASCLTGTGDEKLFF.

The J gene is TRBJ1-2, the V gene TRBV28; TRBD1 is a possible D gene (5 bases). This CDR3 region has 13 residues. The V and J ends lost 6 bases and 4 bases respectively, with 12 bases between them. Germline CDR1 MDHEN, CDR2 SYDVKM. The CDR3 DNA sequence: TGTGCCAGCAGGTTCAGGGTCGGCTATGGCTACACCTTC. It yields the protein CASRFRVGYGYTF.

This chain joins TRBV7-2 and TRBJ1-2; 9 bases line up with TRBD1. The V gene end was trimmed by 5 bases and the J gene end by 6 bases; junction bases not matched to a gene: 4. The germline CDR1 and CDR2 sequences are SGHTA and FQGNSA. The CDR3 is 13 amino acids. The CDR3, as DNA: TGTGCCAGCAGCGTACAGGGGGCGGATGGCTACACCTTC. Amino acid sequence: CASSVQGADGYTF.

The V and J genes are TRBV7-8 and TRBJ2-4; 8 nucleotides match TRBD2. The length of the CDR3 is 19 residues. Losses at the gene ends were 0 bases for V and 0 bases for J; bases not matched to a gene: 10. Germline loops: CDR1 SGHVS, CDR2 FQNEAQ. The CDR3 bases are TGTGCCAGCAGCTTAGCGAGCGGGGGAGTTAAACTAGCCAAAAACATTCAGTACTTC. Translating gives CASSLASGGVKLAKNIQYF.

The chain joins TRBV4-2 to TRBJ2-3; D not certain. Between the trimmed V and J ends, which lost 0 bases and 3 bases, there was a span of 7 bases. CDR1 and CDR2 from the germline V gene are LGHNA and YNFKEQ. The CDR3 length is 14 residues. The CDR3 nucleotides read TGTGCCAGCAGCCAAGATACGAGAACAGATACGCAGTATTTT. It specifies CASSQDTRTDTQYF.

The rearrangement joins TRBV2 to TRBJ2-1, with 13 bases identical to TRBD2. CDR3 length: 17 residues. J lost 3 bases, V lost 6 bases, and 8 bases had no gene match. CDR1 is SNHLY and CDR2 is FYNNEI in the germline V gene. The chain's CDR3 is CASRGVGLAGHYNEQFF. The CDR3 coding sequence is TGTGCCAGCAGGGGGGTGGGACTAGCGGGACACTACAATGAGCAGTTCTTC.

The sample holds one count of this clone. The chain uses TRBV7-2 and TRBJ1-1; D is uncertain. Germline V gene lookup returns CDR1 SGHTA and CDR2 FQGNSA. Trimming removed 1 base from V and 6 bases from J, with 3 bases in between. The CDR3 contains 11 residues. The CDR3: CASSLVSEAFF. DNA of the CDR3: TGTGCCAGCAGCTTAGTCTCTGAAGCTTTCTTT. The full variable domain, in which reference TRBV7-2 and TRBJ1-1 provide the parts outside the CDR3, is GAGVSQSPSNKVTEKGKDVELRCDPISGHTALYWYRQSLGQGLEFLIYFQGNSAPDKSGLPSDRFSAERTGGSVSTLTIQRTQQEDSAVYLCASSLVSEAFFGQGTRLTVV.

Only a few counts were recorded for this clone. The chain has TRBV7-9 and TRBJ2-3; TRBD2 aligns across 10 bases. Looked up from germline, CDR1 is SEHNR and CDR2 is FQNEAQ (reference sequence). The CDR3 consists of 17 residues. The V segment lost 6 bases and the J segment 4 bases; nucleotides outside the gene matches: 13. The CDR3 reads CASSLISSGRRSDTQYF. The DNA for the CDR3 is TGTGCCAGCAGTCTTATTTCTAGCGGGAGAAGGTCAGATACGCAGTATTTT. Together with reference TRBV7-9 and TRBJ2-3, the CDR3 gives the full variable domain: DTGVSQNPRHKITKRGQNVTFRCDPISEHNRLYWYRQTLGQGPEFLTYFQNEAQLEKSRLLSDRFSAERPKGSFSTLEIQRTEQGDSAMYLCASSLISSGRRSDTQYFGPGTRLTVL.

The chain joins TRBV29-1 to TRBJ2-2; 8 bases agree with TRBD2. This CDR3 has 14 amino acids. With 7 bases clipped from V and 3 bases from J, the junction kept 7 bases outside the gene matches. Per the germline V gene, CDR1 is SQVTM and CDR2 is ANQGSEA. CDR3 in amino acids: CSGVSGSDTGELFF. DNA of the CDR3: TGCAGCGGGGTAAGCGGGAGCGACACCGGGGAGCTGTTTTTT.

The chain has TRBV5-1 and TRBJ2-1; D is unclear. The CDR3 contains 17 residues. V lost 0 bases, J lost 5 bases, and 18 bases lay in between. In germline, CDR1 is SGHRS, CDR2 YFSETQ. This CDR3 is CASSLARGGGVNNEQFF. The CDR3 bases are TGCGCCAGCAGCTTGGCCCGAGGTGGCGGAGTAAACAATGAGCAGTTCTTC.

The rearrangement uses TRBV5-1 and TRBJ2-3; 11 bases align to TRBD1. The germline V gene encodes CDR1 SGHRS and CDR2 YFSETQ. The length of the CDR3 is 16 residues. Trimming took 4 bases from V and 0 from J; bases not matched to a gene: 4. CDR3 DNA: TGCGCCAGCAGCCAAGGGACAGGGGGAAGCACAGATACGCAGTATTTT. Its translation is CASSQGTGGSTDTQYF.

This chain links TRBV19 with TRBJ2-5; TRBD2 matches 13 bases. This CDR3 has 14 residues. Trimming removed 6 bases from V and 13 bases from J; junction bases left unmatched: 11. Germline CDR1 reads LNHDA; CDR2 reads SQIVND (reference sequence). The CDR3 bases are TGTGCCAGTAGCCCCGGGACTAGCGGGACATCGTGGTACTTC. Residues: CASSPGTSGTSWYF. Based on the CDR3 plus reference TRBV19 and TRBJ2-5, the full variable domain is DGGITQSPKYLFRKEGQNVTLSCEQNLNHDAMYWYRQDPGQGLRLIYYSQIVNDFQKGDIAEGYSVSREKKESFPLTVTSAQKNPTAFYLCASSPGTSGTSWYFGPGTRLLVL.

The V call is TRBV29-1, the J call TRBJ2-7; the match to TRBD2 covers 7 bases. The CDR3 is 11 amino acids. Germline V gene sequence: CDR1 SQVTM, CDR2 ANQGSEA. V trimming: 7 bases; J trimming: 6 bases; junction bases outside the gene matches: 6. CDR3 residues: CSADGGSEQYF. For the CDR3, the DNA is TGCAGCGCGGACGGGGGGTCCGAGCAGTACTTC.

Here the CDR3 reads CASSPGWTSGTGDEQFF. CDR3 nucleotides: TGTGCCAGCAGTCCCGGTTGGACTAGCGGGACCGGGGATGAGCAGTTCTTC. The genes are TRBV6-4 and TRBJ2-1, with 12 bases matching TRBD2. The CDR3 runs to 17 residues. Germline CDR1 and CDR2: MRHNA and SNTAGT. V trimming: 5 bases; J trimming: 8 bases; junction bases outside the gene matches: 13.

The V gene is TRBV27, the J gene TRBJ1-1; D not resolved. This CDR3 is 14 amino acids long. Germline assignment: CDR1 MNHEY and CDR2 SMNVEV (reference sequence). Between the trimmed V and J ends, which lost 4 bases and 0 bases, there was a span of 9 bases. The CDR3 reads CASSSSQVNTEAFF. The CDR3 DNA sequence: TGTGCCAGCAGTTCCTCCCAGGTGAACACTGAAGCTTTCTTT.